This passage covers 15 T cell receptor beta chains from one sample sequenced in a study of control samples from healthy donors and cancer patients. The assay was immunoSEQ multiplex PCR, and TCRdb's table has in-frame clones only and misses some. Among some 99,000 clones listed, over 75% were seen once. The sample was blood. These receptors originate from a human donor in good health. The donor label of this sample is uncertain.

This chain uses TRBV23-1 with TRBJ1-2; D not resolved. TRBV23-1 is an ORF, with its function uncertain. Trimming shortened V by 0 bases and J by 0 bases, and 2 bases separated the two germline ends. This CDR3 has 13 residues. CDR3 protein: CASSQSTNYGYTF. CDR3 nucleotides: TGCGCCAGCAGTCAATCCACTAACTATGGCTACACCTTC.

The chain joins TRBV7-9 to TRBJ2-3; 7 nucleotides align to TRBD1. Germline loops: CDR1 SEHNR, CDR2 FQNEAQ (reference sequence). This CDR3 is built from 14 residues. The V segment lost 4 bases and the J segment 0 bases; nucleotides outside the gene matches: 1. CDR3 protein: CASSWDRSTDTQYF. CDR3 bases: TGTGCCAGCAGCTGGGACAGAAGCACAGATACGCAGTATTTT.

This chain links TRBV25-1 with TRBJ2-7; maybe TRBD1 (7 bases). V was clipped by 3 bases and J by 2 bases, with 14 bases between them. Germline V lookup: CDR1 MGHDK, CDR2 SYGVNS. CDR3 length: 15 residues. The CDR3: CASSDGRQGPYEQYF. Here the CDR3 DNA reads TGTGCCAGCAGTGACGGGAGACAGGGTCCCTACGAGCAGTACTTC.

V and J are TRBV19 and TRBJ2-5, with unresolved D. The CDR3 length is 16 residues. Looked up from germline, CDR1 is LNHDA and CDR2 is SQIVND (reference sequence). Trimming cost V 4 bases and J 2 bases, with 17 bases left between them. For the CDR3, the DNA is TGTGCCAGTAGTAGTATCTCAGACCTATTACAAGAGACCCAGTACTTC. As protein: CASSSISDLLQETQYF. The full variable domain, completed using reference TRBV19 and TRBJ2-5, is DGGITQSPKYLFRKEGQNVTLSCEQNLNHDAMYWYRQDPGQGLRLIYYSQIVNDFQKGDIAEGYSVSREKKESFPLTVTSAQKNPTAFYLCASSSISDLLQETQYFGPGTRLLVL.

The chain recombines TRBV5-6 with TRBJ1-6, with unresolved D. Per germline, CDR1 SGHDT and CDR2 YYEEEE. The CDR3 has 12 amino acids. V dropped 0 bases and J dropped 11 bases, with 6 bases sitting between them. This chain's CDR3 is CASSLGATPLHF. The CDR3 region has the DNA TGTGCCAGCAGCTTGGGGGCTACACCCCTCCACTTT.

The chain uses TRBV2 and TRBJ1-1; TRBD1 aligns across 9 bases. CDR3 length: 15 amino acids. After removal of 3 bases from V and 3 bases from J, the junction contained 5 bases not matched to a gene. CDR1 is SNHLY and CDR2 is FYNNEI in the germline V gene. As DNA, the CDR3 is TGTGCCAGCAGTGACGGACAGGGGCGTTACACTGAAGCTTTCTTT. Amino acids: CASSDGQGRYTEAFF.

The chain carries TRBV24-1 and TRBJ2-1, with 8 bases aligning to TRBD1. The germline CDR1 and CDR2 sequences are KGHDR and SFDVKD. V lost 4 bases and J lost 3; bases outside the gene matches: 7. This CDR3 contains 16 residues. Written as DNA, the CDR3 is TGTGCCACCAGTGACGTCGGGACAGGTAACTACAATGAGCAGTTCTTC. This encodes CATSDVGTGNYNEQFF.

This clone was picked up one time. The rearrangement uses TRBV12-3 or TRBV12-4 and TRBJ2-7; D is undetermined. CDR3 length equals 13 residues. V dropped 1 base and J dropped 2 bases, with 6 bases sitting between them. CDR3 DNA sequence: TGTGCCAGCAGTTTAGGCGTGGCCTACGAGCAGTACTTC. Amino acids: CASSLGVAYEQYF.

The chain carries TRBV9 and TRBJ2-3; perhaps TRBD2 as D (7 bases). The CDR3 is 16 residues long. V shed 0 bases and J shed 3 bases, with 14 bases lying between them. The germline CDR1 and CDR2 sequences are SGDLS and YYNGEE. In DNA, the CDR3 is TGTGCCAGCAGCGTAGTGTGGGGAGGGGGGACAGATACGCAGTATTTT. Amino acid sequence: CASSVVWGGGTDTQYF.

J is TRBJ1-5 and V is TRBV2; 8 nucleotides match TRBD1. The CDR3 loop spans 16 amino acids. Germline V lookup: CDR1 SNHLY, CDR2 FYNNEI. V trimming: 0 bases; J trimming: 7 bases; junction bases outside the gene matches: 8. CDR3 in amino acids: CASSEAEWTGRQPQHF. CDR3 nucleotide sequence: TGTGCCAGCAGTGAAGCCGAGTGGACAGGGAGGCAGCCCCAGCATTTT.

V gene TRBV30 combines with J gene TRBJ2-1, with 8 bases lining up with TRBD2. The CDR3 has 14 amino acids. Per germline, CDR1 GTSNPN and CDR2 SVGIG (reference sequence). The trim removed 4 bases at V and 6 bases at J, leaving 8 bases unmatched. This CDR3 is CAWTHGGVGNEQFF. The CDR3 coding sequence is TGTGCCTGGACCCACGGGGGGGTTGGCAATGAGCAGTTCTTC.

The J gene is TRBJ1-5, the V gene TRBV28, with D hard to call. The V gene lost 3 bases and the J gene lost 9 bases, with 6 bases spanning the gap. CDR1 MDHEN and CDR2 SYDVKM come from the germline V gene. The CDR3 extends over 11 amino acids. CDR3 nucleotide sequence: TGTGCCAGCAGTTTTAACCGGCCCCAGCATTTT. This encodes CASSFNRPQHF.

The rearrangement uses TRBV9 and TRBJ2-2; D might be TRBD1 (5 bases). CDR1 SGDLS and CDR2 YYNGEE come from the germline V gene. The V end was cut by 0 bases, the J end by 2 bases, with 8 bases between. The CDR3 runs 15 residues. The CDR3 spells CASSVDQGNTGELFF. CDR3 nucleotide sequence: TGTGCCAGCAGCGTAGACCAGGGAAACACCGGGGAGCTGTTTTTT.

CDR3 DNA sequence: TGCGCCAGCAGCTGGTCCGGGACCTACGAGCAGTACTTC. Its translation: CASSWSGTYEQYF. This chain uses TRBV5-1 with TRBJ2-7, with D perhaps matching TRBD2 (5 bases). This CDR3 has 13 amino acids. Trimming left V 3 bases short and J 2 bases short, with 9 bases between. Looked up from germline, CDR1 is SGHRS and CDR2 is YFSETQ.

Only one count was recorded for this clone. The chain carries TRBV2 and TRBJ1-4; 8 nucleotides match TRBD1. The junction had 1 base not matched to a gene; V was cut back by 5 bases and J by 2 bases. From germline, CDR1 is SNHLY and CDR2 FYNNEI. The CDR3 runs to 14 residues. CDR3 protein: CASSNRGTNEKLFF. CDR3 DNA sequence: TGTGCCAGCAGTAACAGGGGGACTAATGAAAAACTGTTTTTT.